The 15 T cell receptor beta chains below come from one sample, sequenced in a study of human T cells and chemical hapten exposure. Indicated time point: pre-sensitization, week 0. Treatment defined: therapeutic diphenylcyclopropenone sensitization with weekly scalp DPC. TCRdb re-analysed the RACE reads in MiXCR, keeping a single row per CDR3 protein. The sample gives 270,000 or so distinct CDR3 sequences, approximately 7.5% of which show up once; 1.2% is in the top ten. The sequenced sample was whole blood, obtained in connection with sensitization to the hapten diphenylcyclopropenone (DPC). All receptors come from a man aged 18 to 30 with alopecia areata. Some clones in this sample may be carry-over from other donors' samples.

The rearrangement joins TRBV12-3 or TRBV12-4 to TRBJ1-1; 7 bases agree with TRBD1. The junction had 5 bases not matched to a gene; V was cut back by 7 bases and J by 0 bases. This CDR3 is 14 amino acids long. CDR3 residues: CASTETGLNTEAFF. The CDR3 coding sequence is TGTGCCAGCACAGAGACAGGGTTGAACACTGAAGCTTTCTTT.

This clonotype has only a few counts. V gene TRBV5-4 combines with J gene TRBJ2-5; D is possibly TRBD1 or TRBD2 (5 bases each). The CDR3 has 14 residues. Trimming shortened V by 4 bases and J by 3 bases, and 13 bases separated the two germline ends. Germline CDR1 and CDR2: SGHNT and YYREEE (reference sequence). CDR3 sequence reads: CASSTTGTEETQYF. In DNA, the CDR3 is TGTGCCAGCAGCACAACCGGGACGGAAGAGACCCAGTACTTC.

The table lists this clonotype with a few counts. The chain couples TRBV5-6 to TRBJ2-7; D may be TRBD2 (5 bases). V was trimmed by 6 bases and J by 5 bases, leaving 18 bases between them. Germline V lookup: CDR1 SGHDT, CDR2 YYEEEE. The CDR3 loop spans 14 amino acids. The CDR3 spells CASTRRTNANEQYF. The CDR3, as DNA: TGTGCCAGCACAAGGAGGACGAACGCTAACGAGCAGTACTTC.

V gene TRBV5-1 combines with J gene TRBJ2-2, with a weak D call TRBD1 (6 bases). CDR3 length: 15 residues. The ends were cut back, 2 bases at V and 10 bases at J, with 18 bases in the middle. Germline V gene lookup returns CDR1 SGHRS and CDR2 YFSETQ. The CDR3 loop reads CASSFRDKGPVELFF. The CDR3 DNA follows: TGCGCCAGCAGCTTCCGGGACAAGGGACCTGTGGAGCTGTTTTTT.

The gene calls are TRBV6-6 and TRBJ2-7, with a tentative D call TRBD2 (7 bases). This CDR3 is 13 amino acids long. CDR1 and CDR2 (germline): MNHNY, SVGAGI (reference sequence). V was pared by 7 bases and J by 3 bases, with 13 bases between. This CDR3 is CASTRGAGYEQYF. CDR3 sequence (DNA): TGTGCCAGCACCCGGGGGGCGGGCTACGAGCAGTACTTC.

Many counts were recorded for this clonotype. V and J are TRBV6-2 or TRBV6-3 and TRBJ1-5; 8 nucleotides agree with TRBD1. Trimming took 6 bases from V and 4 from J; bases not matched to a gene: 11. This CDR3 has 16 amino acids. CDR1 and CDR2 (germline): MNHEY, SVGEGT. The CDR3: CASRRDRRTHNQPQHF. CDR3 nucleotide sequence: TGTGCCAGCAGACGGGACAGGCGGACCCATAATCAGCCCCAGCATTTT.

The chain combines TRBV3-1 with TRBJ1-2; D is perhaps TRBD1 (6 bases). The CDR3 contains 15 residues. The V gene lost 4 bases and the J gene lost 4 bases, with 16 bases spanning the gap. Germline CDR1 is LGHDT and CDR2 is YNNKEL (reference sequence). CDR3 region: CASSLGQFGTYGYTF. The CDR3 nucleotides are TGTGCCAGCAGCCTAGGACAGTTCGGTACCTATGGCTACACCTTC.

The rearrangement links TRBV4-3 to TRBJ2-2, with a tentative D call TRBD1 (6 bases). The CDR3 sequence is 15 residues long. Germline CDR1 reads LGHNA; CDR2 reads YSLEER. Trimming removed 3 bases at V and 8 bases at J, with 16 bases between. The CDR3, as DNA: TGCGCCAGCAGCCAGGGTACAGGGTTGGAGGGGGAGCTGTTTTTT. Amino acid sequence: CASSQGTGLEGELFF.

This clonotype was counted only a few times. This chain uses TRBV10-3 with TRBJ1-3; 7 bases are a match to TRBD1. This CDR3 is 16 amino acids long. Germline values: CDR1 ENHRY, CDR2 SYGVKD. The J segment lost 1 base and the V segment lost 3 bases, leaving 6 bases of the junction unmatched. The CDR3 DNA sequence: TGTGCCATCAGTGACGTAAAGGGGGCATCTGGAAACACCATATATTTT. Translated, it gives CAISDVKGASGNTIYF.

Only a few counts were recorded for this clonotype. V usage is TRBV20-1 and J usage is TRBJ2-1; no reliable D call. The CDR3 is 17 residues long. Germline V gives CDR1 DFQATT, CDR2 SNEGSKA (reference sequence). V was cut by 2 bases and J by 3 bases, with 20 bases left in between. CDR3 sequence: CSARKPKSARRYNEQFF. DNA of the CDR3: TGCAGTGCTAGAAAACCGAAGTCAGCCAGACGCTACAATGAGCAGTTCTTC.

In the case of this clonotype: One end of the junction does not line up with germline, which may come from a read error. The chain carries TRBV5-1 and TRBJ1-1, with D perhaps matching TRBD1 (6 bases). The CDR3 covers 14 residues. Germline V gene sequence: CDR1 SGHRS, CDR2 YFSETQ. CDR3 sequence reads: CTSSSGTPNTEAFF. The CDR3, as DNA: TGCACCAGCAGCTCGGGGACACCGAACACTGAAGCTTTCTTT.

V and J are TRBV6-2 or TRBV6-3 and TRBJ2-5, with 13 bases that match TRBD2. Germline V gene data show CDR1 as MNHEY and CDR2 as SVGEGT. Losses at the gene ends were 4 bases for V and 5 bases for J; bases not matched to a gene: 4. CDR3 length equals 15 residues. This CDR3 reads CASSLTSGGTETQYF. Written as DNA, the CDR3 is TGTGCCAGCAGTTTGACTAGCGGGGGGACTGAGACCCAGTACTTC.

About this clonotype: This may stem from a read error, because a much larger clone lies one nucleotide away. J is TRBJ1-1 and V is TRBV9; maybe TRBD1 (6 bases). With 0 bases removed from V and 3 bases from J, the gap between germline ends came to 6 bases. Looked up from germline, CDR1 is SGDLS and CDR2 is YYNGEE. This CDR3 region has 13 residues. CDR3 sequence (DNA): TGTGCCAGCAGCGTAGAGGGGGACACTGAAGCTTTCTTT. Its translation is CASSVEGDTEAFF.

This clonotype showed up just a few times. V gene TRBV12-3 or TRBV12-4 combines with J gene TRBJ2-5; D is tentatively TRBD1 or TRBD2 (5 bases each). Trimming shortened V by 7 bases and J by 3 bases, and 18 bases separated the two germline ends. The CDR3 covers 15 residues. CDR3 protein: CASTNRLGREETQYF. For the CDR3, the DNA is TGTGCCAGCACTAATAGACTGGGGCGGGAAGAGACCCAGTACTTC.

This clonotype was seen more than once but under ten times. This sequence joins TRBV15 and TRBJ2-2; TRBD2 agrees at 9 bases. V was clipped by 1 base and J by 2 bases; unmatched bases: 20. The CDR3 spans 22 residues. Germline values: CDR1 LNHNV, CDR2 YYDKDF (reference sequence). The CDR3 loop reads CATSRVQGTKSASGENTGELFF. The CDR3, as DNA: TGTGCCACCAGCAGAGTACAGGGGACCAAGAGCGCTAGCGGGGAAAACACCGGGGAGCTGTTTTTT.